This is a list of T cell receptor beta chains from one sample in a study of post-analysis software for immune sequencing data. TCRdb reprocessed the PCR reads via MiXCR and lists one record per CDR3 protein. Seen here are about half a million distinct CDR3 sequences, approximately 45% observed once, and the top ten hold over 10%. Sequenced material: blood. These receptors were taken from a girl between 10 and 17 years old with multiple sclerosis. CDR3s include the opening cysteine and the closing phenylalanine or tryptophan. D genes are given only for firm matches. Clone size is not always given. Where it is, it says once, few, many or a class for expanded clones.

abundance	len	d_gene	j_gene	v_gene	CDR3nt	CDR3aa
few	14	NA	TRBJ2-7	TRBV4-1	TGCGCCAGCAGCCAAGGTAGGGGGACCTACGAGCAGTACTTC	CASSQGRGTYEQYF
NA	15	TRBD1	TRBJ1-2	TRBV6-1	TGTGCCAGCAGTGAAGTGCGACAGGGGGCGCTTGGCTACACCTTC	CASSEVRQGALGYTF
NA	15	NA	TRBJ2-3	TRBV2	TGTGCCAGCAGTCCGGACCGAACTAGCACAGATACGCAGTATTTT	CASSPDRTSTDTQYF
NA	16	TRBD2	TRBJ2-5	TRBV5-1	TGCGCCAGCAGCCAGTCCAAGCGGGAGGTACGGGAGACCCAGTACTTC	CASSQSKREVRETQYF
NA	16	NA	TRBJ1-2	TRBV6-6	TGTGCCAGCAGTTACTCGCGACGGGGTGCTAACTATGGCTACACCTTC	CASSYSRRGANYGYTF
NA	13	NA	TRBJ2-1	TRBV20-1	TGCAGTGCTAGCCAATTCCTCTACAATGAGCAGTTCTTC	CSASQFLYNEQFF
NA	15	NA	TRBJ1-1	TRBV2	TGTGCCAGCAGAGAACAGCCCGAAATGAACACTGAAGCTTTCTTT	CASREQPEMNTEAFF
few	17	TRBD1	TRBJ2-7	TRBV24-1	TGTGCCACCAGTGCCCCGGTCGGACAGGGGGGGACCTACGAGCAGTACTTC	CATSAPVGQGGTYEQYF
NA	16	TRBD1	TRBJ1-2	TRBV7-9	TGTGCCAGCAGCTTTTACGGGCCGACAGGGTACTATGGCTACACCTTC	CASSFYGPTGYYGYTF
NA	13	NA	TRBJ1-1	TRBV18	TGTGCCAGCTCACCTACACCGACCACTGAAGCTTTCTTT	CASSPTPTTEAFF
few	14	TRBD2	TRBJ2-1	TRBV20-1	TGCAGTGCTAGAGACGGACTAGCGGGCGATGAGCAGTTCTTC	CSARDGLAGDEQFF
NA	19	NA	TRBJ1-6	TRBV15	TGTGCCACCAGCAGAGATTGGGTCGAAAGGAGCTCCTATAATTCACCCCTCCACTTT	CATSRDWVERSSYNSPLHF
NA	14	TRBD1	TRBJ2-5	TRBV7-2	TGTGCCAGCAGCCGGACAGGGGGCCGGAATGAGCAGTACTTC	CASSRTGGRNEQYF
NA	14	TRBD1	TRBJ2-1	TRBV5-5	TGTGCCAGCAGCCCCCGACAGGGGTACAATGAGCAGTTCTTC	CASSPRQGYNEQFF
NA	14	NA	TRBJ2-5	TRBV7-8	TGTGCCAGCAGCCCGCGGGACATGATGGAGACCCAGTACTTC	CASSPRDMMETQYF
few	15	TRBD2	TRBJ2-7	TRBV29-1	TGCAGCGCTCAGCCACTAGCGGGACGAACGGGAGAGCAGTACTTC	CSAQPLAGRTGEQYF
many	15	TRBD2	TRBJ2-1	TRBV12-3/TRBV12-4	TGTGCCAGCAGTTCACGCACTGGACTAGCGCCTGAGCAGTTCTTC	CASSSRTGLAPEQFF
NA	14	NA	TRBJ2-7	TRBV6-2/TRBV6-3	TGTGCCAGCAGTTACTCGTGGGCCAACTACGAGCAGTACTTC	CASSYSWANYEQYF
NA	14	TRBD2	TRBJ2-7	TRBV2	TGTGCCAGCAGTGAGGGAGGGGAATACAACGAGCAGTACTTC	CASSEGGEYNEQYF
NA	12	NA	TRBJ2-1	TRBV2	TGTGCCAGCAGTGAAACGGGGCATGAGCAGTTCTTC	CASSETGHEQFF
few	15	TRBD2	TRBJ2-1	TRBV20-1	TGCAGTGCTACCGATCCGCGGGAGGGGAGGGATGAGCAGTTCTTC	CSATDPREGRDEQFF
few	16	NA	TRBJ2-1	TRBV10-3	TGTGCCATCAGTGAAGCCGGACAGGGAGGGTACAATGAGCAGTTCTTC	CAISEAGQGGYNEQFF